What follows describes a single TCR beta chain. Its target is not known. This was a deep-level run. TCRdb keeps only in-frame clones here, not all; method: immunoSEQ multiplex PCR. The sample includes under 850,000 clones, roughly 72% seen only once; the top ten take around 1.7%. Germline V gene lookup returns CDR1 MDHEN and CDR2 SYDVKM. V trimming: 2 bases; J trimming: 4 bases; junction bases outside the gene matches: 3. The length of the CDR3 is 14 residues. This sample was included in a study of shared clonotypes between healthy human individuals. About the research overall: Every donor yielded three CD4 naive, three CD4 memory, two CD8 naive and one CD8 memory plate. Study-level points and caveats: Among the subsets, naive ones generally showed larger estimated richness than memory ones. Rarefaction curves obtained for sorted subsets showed sequencing incomplete despite large depth.

Sample: memory CD4+ T cells sorted from blood. Subset meaning: CD45RA-negative fraction. The receptor was isolated from a young woman in good health. The chain has TRBV28 and TRBJ2-7; 9 nucleotides align to TRBD2. The CDR3 DNA follows: TGTGCCAGCAGTTTAGCGGGAGGGGGTTACGAGCAGTACTTC. This encodes CASSLAGGGYEQYF.